Below are 29 T cell receptor beta chains sequenced from a single sample in a study of CD8 T cells in ankylosing spondylitis. Study results and caveats: Eight highly homologous variants made up a TCR beta motif, and this motif appeared characteristic of ankylosing spondylitis blood.

For these TCRs, the target antigens are not known. A single record per CDR3 protein comes from TCRdb applying MiXCR to the 5' RACE reads. The data show 330,000 or so distinct CDR3 sequences, 6.5% to 10% seen once. The source material was blood, either unsorted or a sorted T cell fraction (not recorded which). The receptors come from a male donor with ankylosing spondylitis.

Many counts were recorded for this clonotype. The chain uses TRBV7-9 and TRBJ2-3; D is unresolved. The V gene's germline CDR1 is SEHNR and CDR2 FQNEAQ (reference sequence). The ends were cut back, 11 bases at V and 0 bases at J, with 12 bases in the middle. This CDR3 is 13 amino acids long. In DNA form, the CDR3 reads TGTGCCGCCTCCGTCACTAGCACAGATACGCAGTATTTT. Protein sequence: CAASVTSTDTQYF.

This clonotype was picked up a small number of times. CDR3 loop: CATSDSFGRGAYNEQFF. In DNA, the CDR3 is TGTGCCACCAGTGATTCCTTCGGGAGGGGGGCCTACAATGAGCAGTTCTTC. The rearrangement joins TRBV24-1 to TRBJ2-1; 8 bases agree with TRBD2. Germline V gene data show CDR1 as KGHDR and CDR2 as SFDVKD. This CDR3 is built from 17 residues. V shed 2 bases and J 2 bases; nucleotides not matched to a gene: 7.

This clonotype came up a few times. The chain links TRBV7-9 to TRBJ2-7; TRBD1 agrees at 9 bases. The V gene's germline CDR1 is SEHNR and CDR2 FQNEAQ (reference sequence). With 5 bases clipped from V and 4 bases from J, the junction kept 6 bases outside the gene matches. This CDR3 spans 14 amino acids. For the CDR3, the DNA is TGTGCCAGCAGCCGAGGACAGGGGACGTACGAGCAGTACTTC. This sequence encodes CASSRGQGTYEQYF.

A few counts support this clonotype. This chain connects TRBV5-1 to TRBJ1-1, with D perhaps TRBD1 (6 bases). Germline V lookup: CDR1 SGHRS, CDR2 YFSETQ. The CDR3 length is 16 residues. Trimming stripped 1 base from V and 3 bases from J, with 16 bases between. The CDR3 sequence: CASSLLDSRQDTEAFF. In DNA, the CDR3 is TGCGCCAGCAGCTTGCTGGACAGCCGACAGGACACTGAAGCTTTCTTT.

This clonotype was counted many times. This chain uses TRBV20-1 with TRBJ1-1, with unresolved D. Germline lookup yields CDR1 DFQATT and CDR2 SNEGSKA (reference sequence). Trimming cost V 5 bases and J 3 bases, with 13 bases left between them. CDR3 length: 13 amino acids. CDR3 sequence reads: CSALGEGDTEAFF. The CDR3 nucleotides are TGCAGTGCTCTAGGCGAGGGTGACACTGAAGCTTTCTTT.

This chain links TRBV7-3 with TRBJ2-2; D is unclear. Germline values: CDR1 SGHTA, CDR2 FQGTGA. This CDR3 is 13 amino acids long. V lost 2 bases and J 7 bases, leaving 8 bases between the germline ends. In DNA, the CDR3 is TGTGCCAGCAGCTTAGGGCATGGCGGGGAGCTGTTTTTT. Translating gives CASSLGHGGELFF. The full variable domain, completed using reference TRBV7-3 and TRBJ2-2, is GAGVSQTPSNKVTEKGKYVELRCDPISGHTALYWYRQSLGQGPEFLIYFQGTGAADDSGLPNDRFFAVRPEGSVSTLKIQRTERGDSAVYLCASSLGHGGELFFGEGSRLTVL.

The V gene is TRBV9, the J gene TRBJ2-3, with D possibly being TRBD1 (6 bases). Germline V gene data show CDR1 as SGDLS and CDR2 as YYNGEE. This CDR3 contains 13 residues. V was shortened by 4 bases and J by 3 bases, with 9 bases between the two germline ends. The CDR3 is CASSKDRTDTQYF. In nucleotides, the CDR3 is TGTGCCAGCAGCAAGGACAGAACAGATACGCAGTATTTT. The variable domain in full, with the rest retrieved from reference TRBV9 and TRBJ2-3, is DSGVTQTPKHLITATGQRVTLRCSPRSGDLSVYWYQQSLDQGLQFLIQYYNGEERAKGNILERFSAQQFPDLHSELNLSSLELGDSALYFCASSKDRTDTQYFGPGTRLTVL.

The chain carries TRBV5-1 and TRBJ2-2; D is ambiguous. This CDR3 is built from 14 residues. V was trimmed by 0 bases and J by 6 bases, leaving 9 bases between them. CDR1 SGHRS and CDR2 YFSETQ come from the germline V gene. CDR3 loop: CASSLDTWAGELFF. The DNA of the CDR3 is TGCGCCAGCAGCTTGGACACGTGGGCCGGGGAGCTGTTTTTT.

V is TRBV3-1 and J is TRBJ2-1; 7 nucleotides agree with TRBD2. The CDR3 has 17 amino acids. Germline values: CDR1 LGHDT, CDR2 YNNKEL (reference sequence). Germline trimming cut 0 bases from V and 0 bases from J; bases unmatched to any gene: 5. The CDR3 nucleotides read TGTGCCAGCAGCCAAGATCTGCGGGAGCCCTCCTACAATGAGCAGTTCTTC. This gives the protein CASSQDLREPSYNEQFF.

V and J are TRBV20-1 and TRBJ1-2; possibly TRBD1 for D (6 bases). V dropped 8 bases and J dropped 4 bases, with 14 bases sitting between them. Per germline, CDR1 DFQATT and CDR2 SNEGSKA (reference sequence). The CDR3 spans 12 residues. Written as DNA, the CDR3 is TGCAGTCTCATTCAGGGGAGCTATGGCTACACCTTC. It specifies CSLIQGSYGYTF.

This clonotype has more than one count but fewer than ten. The chain combines TRBV18 with TRBJ2-1, with 8 bases aligning to TRBD2. V lost 0 bases to trimming and J lost 7 bases; unmatched junction nucleotides: 8. Germline CDR1 is KGHSH and CDR2 is LQKENI. The CDR3 has 16 residues. The CDR3 DNA reads as TGTGCCAGCTCACCACCTGTTGGGACGGGAGGGAATGAGCAGTTCTTC. Translation gives CASSPPVGTGGNEQFF.

The V and J genes are TRBV5-5 and TRBJ2-5; D possibly corresponds to TRBD1 (6 bases). The CDR3 is made up of 14 amino acids. V was clipped by 3 bases and J by 4 bases, with 13 bases between them. Per the germline V gene, CDR1 is SGHKS and CDR2 is YYEKEE (reference sequence). The CDR3, as DNA: TGTGCCAGCAGCTCGGACACAGGGCTAGAGACCCAGTACTTC. Translated: CASSSDTGLETQYF.

This rearrangement joins TRBV7-9 to TRBJ2-1, with TRBD2 matching over 13 bases. CDR1 SEHNR and CDR2 FQNEAQ come from the germline V gene (reference sequence). This CDR3 is built from 17 residues. V trimming: 1 base; J trimming: 4 bases; junction bases outside the gene matches: 4. In DNA form, the CDR3 reads TGTGCCAGCAGCTTAGTTGGGGGACTAGCGGGGTACAATGAGCAGTTCTTC. Translation gives CASSLVGGLAGYNEQFF. The whole variable domain, remainder taken from reference TRBV7-9 and TRBJ2-1, is DTGVSQNPRHKITKRGQNVTFRCDPISEHNRLYWYRQTLGQGPEFLTYFQNEAQLEKSRLLSDRFSAERPKGSFSTLEIQRTEQGDSAMYLCASSLVGGLAGYNEQFFGPGTRLTVL.

This clonotype was found a few times. The chain links TRBV7-9 to TRBJ2-7; no clear D gene. V lost 2 bases and J lost 3, with 11 bases in between. Germline V gives CDR1 SEHNR, CDR2 FQNEAQ (reference sequence). This CDR3 comprises 14 residues. CDR3 protein: CASSLSTENYEQYF. The CDR3 DNA follows: TGTGCCAGCAGCTTATCCACAGAAAACTACGAGCAGTACTTC.

CDR3 sequence reads: CASTELNEKLFF. CDR3 nucleotide sequence: TGTGCCAGCACGGAGTTGAATGAAAAACTGTTTTTT. This rearrangement joins TRBV2 to TRBJ1-4; D gene ambiguous. The CDR3 covers 12 residues. CDR1 and CDR2 from the germline V gene are SNHLY and FYNNEI. V was clipped by 7 bases and J by 5 bases, with 8 bases between them.

This chain uses TRBV5-8 with TRBJ2-2, with D uncertain. From germline, CDR1 is SGHTS and CDR2 YDEGEE. This CDR3 is built from 12 residues. The V gene lost 4 bases and the J gene lost 6 bases, with 7 bases spanning the gap. CDR3 bases: TGTGCCAGCAGCCGTACCCCCGGGGAGCTGTTTTTT. It translates to CASSRTPGELFF.

In its sample, this clonotype was seen a few times. The rearrangement joins TRBV5-1 to TRBJ1-2; tentative D call: TRBD1 (5 bases). CDR1 is SGHRS and CDR2 is YFSETQ in the germline V gene. The CDR3 is made up of 13 amino acids. V was clipped by 5 bases and J by 8 bases, with 16 bases between them. The CDR3 coding sequence is TGCGCCAGCAGTCCACAGGCGCAGGTGGGCTACACCTTC. This translates into CASSPQAQVGYTF. The entire variable domain, with the rest obtained from reference TRBV5-1 and TRBJ1-2, is as follows: KAGVTQTPRYLIKTRGQQVTLSCSPISGHRSVSWYQQTPGQGLQFLFEYFSETQRNKGNFPGRFSGRQFSNSRSEMNVSTLELGDSALYLCASSPQAQVGYTFGSGTRLTVV.

This clonotype was observed many times. The V gene is TRBV29-1, the J gene TRBJ1-5; no definite D call. Germline CDR1 reads SQVTM; CDR2 reads ANQGSEA. V was shortened by 4 bases and J by 5 bases, with 12 bases between the two germline ends. The CDR3 contains 13 residues. The CDR3 nucleotides are TGCAGCGTTGTGGGAGGGTTCGATCAGCCCCAGCATTTT. Its protein is CSVVGGFDQPQHF.

This clonotype was observed many times. The chain uses TRBV7-9 and TRBJ2-1; TRBD1 is a possible D gene (6 bases). This CDR3 has 13 amino acids. Trimming took 2 bases from V and 9 from J, leaving 11 bases between them. Germline V gives CDR1 SEHNR, CDR2 FQNEAQ (reference sequence). The CDR3 is CASSLSAGAEQFF. CDR3 DNA: TGTGCCAGCAGCTTATCGGCAGGGGCTGAGCAGTTCTTC.

There are many counts of this clonotype. CDR3 nucleotide sequence: TGTGCCAGCAGTTACGGTACTAGCTTAGATGAGCAGTTCTTC. The encoded protein is CASSYGTSLDEQFF. The chain couples TRBV7-3 to TRBJ2-1; the D gene is possibly TRBD2 (6 bases). Between the trimmed V and J ends, which lost 6 bases and 8 bases, there was a span of 17 bases. In germline, CDR1 is SGHTA, CDR2 FQGTGA. This CDR3 region has 14 residues.

The V gene is TRBV5-6, the J gene TRBJ2-2; 9 positions match TRBD1. Germline V lookup: CDR1 SGHDT, CDR2 YYEEEE. There are 16 residues in the CDR3. Unmatched junction bases numbered 7, after V lost 3 bases and J lost 4 bases. The DNA of the CDR3 is TGTGCCAGCAGCTCACCGGGACAGGGCCTCACCGGGGAGCTGTTTTTT. It codes for CASSSPGQGLTGELFF.

This clonotype was seen a handful of times. The chain links TRBV20-1 to TRBJ1-4, with D unresolved. Per the germline V gene, CDR1 is DFQATT and CDR2 is SNEGSKA (reference sequence). The CDR3 length is 14 residues. Trimming pared 2 bases from V and 3 bases from J, leaving 10 bases between. The CDR3 reads CSARPVLANEKLFF. The CDR3, as DNA: TGCAGTGCTAGACCTGTATTAGCTAATGAAAAACTGTTTTTT.

The chain carries TRBV20-1 and TRBJ1-6; D is perhaps TRBD1 (6 bases). Per the germline V gene, CDR1 is DFQATT and CDR2 is SNEGSKA (reference sequence). The germline V and J ends were trimmed by 4 bases and 6 bases, with 13 bases remaining between them. CDR3 size: 14 residues. The chain's CDR3 is CSATRQVTNSPLHF. The CDR3, as DNA: TGCAGTGCTACCCGACAGGTGACTAATTCACCCCTCCACTTT.

The table lists this clonotype with a few counts. V gene TRBV29-1 combines with J gene TRBJ2-3; TRBD2 aligns across 7 bases. There are 14 residues in the CDR3. The junction had 12 bases not matched to a gene; V was cut back by 6 bases and J by 6 bases. Germline lookup yields CDR1 SQVTM and CDR2 ANQGSEA. CDR3 amino acids: CSVRTSDVLDTQYF. The DNA for the CDR3 is TGCAGCGTACGAACTAGCGACGTTCTGGATACGCAGTATTTT.

This clonotype was observed a handful of times. This chain's CDR3 is CASSEEGGRAANEQFF. CDR3 coding DNA: TGTGCCAGCAGTGAAGAGGGCGGGAGGGCCGCAAATGAGCAGTTCTTC. The chain joins TRBV6-1 to TRBJ2-1; TRBD2 aligns across 9 bases. Germline V gene lookup returns CDR1 MNHNS and CDR2 SASEGT. The CDR3 runs to 16 residues. Trimming cost V 1 base and J 7 bases; bases outside gene matches: 8.

This clonotype was observed once. A single base separates this from a much larger clone, so it may be a read error. The chain carries TRBV20-1 and TRBJ1-5, with D tentatively TRBD1 (6 bases). This CDR3 contains 13 residues. CDR1 and CDR2 (germline): DFQATT, SNEGSKA (reference sequence). The CDR3 DNA reads as TGCAGTGCTAGTCACAGGGACAATCAGCACCAGCATTTT. Its protein product is CSASHRDNQHQHF.

This clonotype appeared many times. This rearrangement joins TRBV5-1 to TRBJ2-3, with 7 bases lining up with TRBD1. Germline V gives CDR1 SGHRS, CDR2 YFSETQ. V was pared by 0 bases and J by 1 base, with 5 bases of the junction left unmatched. The CDR3 is made up of 16 amino acids. CDR3 loop: CASSLDGQGGTDTQYF. CDR3 nucleotides: TGCGCCAGCAGCTTGGATGGTCAGGGGGGCACAGATACGCAGTATTTT.

This clonotype was counted a few times. The chain couples TRBV7-2 to TRBJ2-7; D is ambiguous. Trimming removed 5 bases from V and 1 base from J, with 12 bases in between. The CDR3 length is 14 residues. Germline-derived CDR1 and CDR2 are SGHTA and FQGNSA. CDR3 in amino acids: CASSVGRPSYEQYF. CDR3 in DNA: TGTGCCAGCAGCGTTGGACGGCCTTCCTACGAGCAGTACTTC.

This clonotype has a handful of counts. V usage is TRBV2 and J usage is TRBJ2-2, with D possibly TRBD2 on 6 matching bases. Trimming removed 2 bases at V and 3 bases at J, with 10 bases between. Germline CDR1 is SNHLY and CDR2 is FYNNEI. The CDR3 totals 15 residues. The CDR3 DNA sequence: TGTGCCAGCAGTGAACCTTCGGGGGACACCGGGGAGCTGTTTTTT. Protein product: CASSEPSGDTGELFF.